The entry that follows covers one T cell receptor (beta chain) sequence. The source of the sample is a study of blood T cell repertoires in COVID-19. Original processing methods: It was from reference gene primer amplification that nucleated cell counts were estimated. Sequencing used immunoSEQ multiplex PCR; TCRdb keeps in-frame clones, though not all of them. For V, J and clone size, that table is used; D and trimming come from the DNA. The table records some 300,000 clones, roughly 89% of them present only once. With 1 base removed from V and 0 bases from J, the gap between germline ends came to 6 bases. The CDR3 runs 15 residues. Germline V gives CDR1 LNHNV, CDR2 YYDKDF (reference sequence). Participants reported their clinical history, and cohort assignment relied on those reports.

This receptor was taken from a woman aged 25 to 39 who had recovered from COVID-19. Specimen: PBMCs or T cells enriched from blood (not recorded which). The chain recombines TRBV15 with TRBJ2-2; D gene uncertain. CDR3 in amino acids: CATSRVRANTGELFF. In DNA form, the CDR3 reads TGTGCCACCAGCAGAGTCCGGGCGAACACCGGGGAGCTGTTTTTT. The variable domain in full, completed from reference TRBV15 and TRBJ2-2, reads DAMVIQNPRYQVTQFGKPVTLSCSQTLNHNVMYWYQQKSSQAPKLLFHYYDKDFNNEADTPDNFQSRRPNTSFCFLDIRSPGLGDTAMYLCATSRVRANTGELFFGEGSRLTVL.